The next 5 T cell receptor beta chains were all read from a single sample in a study of circulating tumor DNA in untreated peripheral T-cell lymphoma. Here immunoSEQ multiplex PCR was the method, and the copy in TCRdb shows in-frame clones only, minus some. The sample has 4,900 or so clones, approximately 70% seen once. Sample: tumor tissue. These receptors all stem from a human donor with peripheral T-cell lymphoma.

This sequence joins TRBV12-5 and TRBJ2-3; 7 nucleotides agree with TRBD1. The CDR3 sequence is 15 residues long. Germline loops: CDR1 LGHNT, CDR2 FRNRAP. Unmatched junction bases numbered 4, after V lost 2 bases and J lost 2 bases. CDR3 DNA: TGTGCTAGTGGTTTGTTGGGACAGATCACAGATACGCAGTATTTT. It encodes CASGLLGQITDTQYF. The full variable domain, with the rest looked up from reference TRBV12-5 and TRBJ2-3, is DARVTQTPRHKVTEMGQEVTMRCQPILGHNTVFWYRQTMMQGLELLAYFRNRAPLDDSGMPKDRFSAEMPDATLATLKIQPSEPRDSAVYFCASGLLGQITDTQYFGPGTRLTVL.

The chain is built from TRBV29-1 and TRBJ2-5; TRBD1 or TRBD2 may be the D gene (5 bases each). Looked up from germline, CDR1 is SQVTM and CDR2 is ANQGSEA. This CDR3 has 13 residues. Trimming shortened V by 5 bases and J by 4 bases, and 14 bases separated the two germline ends. CDR3 loop: CSVPAGRVETQYF. Here the CDR3 DNA reads TGCAGCGTTCCTGCGGGCAGGGTAGAGACCCAGTACTTC.

The chain recombines TRBV10-2 with TRBJ2-3, with unresolved D. The CDR3 consists of 13 residues. The V end lost 4 bases, the J end lost 5 bases, and 10 bases lay between the germline ends. CDR1 WSHSY and CDR2 SAAADI come from the germline V gene. The CDR3 sequence: CASSGTVLDTQYF. The DNA of the CDR3 is TGCGCCAGCAGTGGGACGGTCTTAGATACGCAGTATTTT.

The J gene is TRBJ1-2, the V gene TRBV18; 7 bases fit TRBD1. The CDR3 runs 16 residues. Germline CDR1 KGHSH, CDR2 LQKENI. V gave up 2 bases and J gave up 4 bases; unmatched junction bases: 10. For the CDR3, the DNA is TGTGCCAGCTCACCAGGCACACGACAGGGCACCTATGGCTACACCTTC. Translated: CASSPGTRQGTYGYTF.

J is TRBJ1-1 and V is TRBV29-1; 12 bases map to TRBD1. Germline lookup yields CDR1 SQVTM and CDR2 ANQGSEA. The CDR3 covers 14 residues. The V gene end was trimmed by 7 bases and the J gene end by 3 bases; junction bases not matched to a gene: 6. CDR3 sequence: CSGGQGAVDTEAFF. The DNA of the CDR3 is TGCAGCGGGGGACAGGGGGCGGTAGACACTGAAGCTTTCTTT.